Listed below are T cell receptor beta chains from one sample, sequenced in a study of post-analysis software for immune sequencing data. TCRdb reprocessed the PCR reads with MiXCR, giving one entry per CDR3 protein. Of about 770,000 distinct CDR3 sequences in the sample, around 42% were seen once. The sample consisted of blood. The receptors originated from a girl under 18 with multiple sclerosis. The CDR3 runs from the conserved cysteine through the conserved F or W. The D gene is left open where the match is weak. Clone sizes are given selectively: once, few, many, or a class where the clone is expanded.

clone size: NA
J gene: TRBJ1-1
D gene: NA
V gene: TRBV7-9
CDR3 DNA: TGTGCCAGCAGCCCTCCTCGAGTAGGGGACACTGAAGCTTTCTTT
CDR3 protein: CASSPPRVGDTEAFF

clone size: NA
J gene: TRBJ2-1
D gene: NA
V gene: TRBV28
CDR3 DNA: TGTGCCAGCAGCCGAACCGGTGAGCAGTTCTTC
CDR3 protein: CASSRTGEQFF

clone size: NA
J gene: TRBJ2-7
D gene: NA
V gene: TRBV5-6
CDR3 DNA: TGTGCCAGCAGCTACGGACAACATTACGAGCAGTACTTC
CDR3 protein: CASSYGQHYEQYF

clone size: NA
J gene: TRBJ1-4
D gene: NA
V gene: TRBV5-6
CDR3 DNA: TGTGCCAGCAGCTTCCCCACGGAGACTTCGGAAAAACTGTTTTTT
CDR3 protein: CASSFPTETSEKLFF

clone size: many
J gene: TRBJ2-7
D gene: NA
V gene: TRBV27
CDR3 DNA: TGTGCCAGCATGGCTAGCGACTCCTACGAGCAGTACTTC
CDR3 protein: CASMASDSYEQYF

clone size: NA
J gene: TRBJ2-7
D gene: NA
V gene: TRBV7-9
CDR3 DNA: TGTGCCAGCAGTCCGGTCTCACTCTTCTCCTACGAGCAGTACTTC
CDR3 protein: CASSPVSLFSYEQYF

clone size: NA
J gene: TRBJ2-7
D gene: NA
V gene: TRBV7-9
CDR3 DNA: TGTGCCAGCAGCCGAAATACCTACGAGCAGTACTTC
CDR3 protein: CASSRNTYEQYF

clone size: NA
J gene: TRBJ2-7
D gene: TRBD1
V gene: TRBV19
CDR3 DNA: TGTGCCAGTAGTATCCGGACAGGGGGGCACGAGCAGTACTTC
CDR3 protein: CASSIRTGGHEQYF

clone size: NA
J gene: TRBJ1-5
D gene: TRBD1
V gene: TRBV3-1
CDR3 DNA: TGTGCCAGCAGCCTAACCGGGGACAGAGGGCAGCCCCAGCATTTT
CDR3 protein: CASSLTGDRGQPQHF

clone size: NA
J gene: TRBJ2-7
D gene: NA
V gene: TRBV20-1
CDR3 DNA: TGCAGTGCCCCAATAAGCGGGCCACGAACCTACGAGCAGTACTTC
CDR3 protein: CSAPISGPRTYEQYF

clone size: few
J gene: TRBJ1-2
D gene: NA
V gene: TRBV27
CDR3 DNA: TGTGCCAGCAGTTGGGGAGCTAACTATGGCTACACCTTC
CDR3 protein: CASSWGANYGYTF

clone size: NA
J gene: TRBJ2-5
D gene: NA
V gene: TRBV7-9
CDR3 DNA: TGTGCCAGCAGCTCTACAGGCCCTCGGGACAATGAGCAGTACTTC
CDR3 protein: CASSSTGPRDNEQYF

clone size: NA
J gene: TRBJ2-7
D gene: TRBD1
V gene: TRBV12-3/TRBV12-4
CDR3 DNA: TGTGCCAGCAGTTTCCTGACAGGGCGGGACGAGCAGTACTTC
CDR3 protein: CASSFLTGRDEQYF

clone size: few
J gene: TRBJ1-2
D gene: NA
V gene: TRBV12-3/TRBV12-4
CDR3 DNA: TGTGCCAGCAGTTTGTCGGGCGCAGGGGGCTACACCTTC
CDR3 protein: CASSLSGAGGYTF